This T cell receptor beta chain was documented in a study of T cells after yellow fever vaccination. Across the whole study: Preparation of the low-cell-number fractions used SMART-Seq v4 Ultra Low Input.

Study-level findings and limits: Booster samples showed a return of most primary-vaccination clones (about 96% CD4, approximately 90% CD8). Highly abundant clonotypes carried over from the bulk population could end up in FACS-sorted repertoires as contaminants.

This CDR3 comprises 13 residues. V shed 6 bases and J shed 2 bases, with 13 bases lying between them. The germline CDR1 and CDR2 sequences are SQVTM and ANQGSEA. This clonotype came up many times. What it binds is not known. Via MiXCR, TCRdb re-called the 5' RACE reads, giving one row per CDR3 protein. Among about 150,000 distinct CDR3 sequences listed, more than 6.5% were seen once. The sample consisted of CD4+ T cells sorted from PBMCs, taken 10 days after the yellow fever booster vaccination. The clonotype comes from a man aged 25-45 years who received the YFV17D yellow fever vaccine. The chain has TRBV29-1 and TRBJ1-1, with no clear D. CDR3 in DNA: TGCAGCGTGATCGGAAACGGAAACACTGAAGCTTTCTTT. This translates into CSVIGNGNTEAFF.